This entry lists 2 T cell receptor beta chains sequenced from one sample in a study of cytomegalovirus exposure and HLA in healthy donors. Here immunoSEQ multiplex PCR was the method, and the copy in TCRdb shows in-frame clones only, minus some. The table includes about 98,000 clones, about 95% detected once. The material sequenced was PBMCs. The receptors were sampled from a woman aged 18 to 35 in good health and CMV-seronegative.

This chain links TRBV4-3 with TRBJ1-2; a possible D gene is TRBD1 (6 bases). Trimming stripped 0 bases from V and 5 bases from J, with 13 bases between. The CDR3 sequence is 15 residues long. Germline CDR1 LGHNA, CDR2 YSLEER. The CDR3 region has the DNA TGCGCCAGCAGCCAAGACTCGTCAGGGGAATATGGCTACACCTTC. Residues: CASSQDSSGEYGYTF.

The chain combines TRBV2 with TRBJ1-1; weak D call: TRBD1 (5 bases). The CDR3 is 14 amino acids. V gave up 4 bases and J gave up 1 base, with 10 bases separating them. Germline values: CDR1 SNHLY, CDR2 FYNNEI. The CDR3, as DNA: TGTGCCAGCAGTGGGGGCACCACGAACACTGAAGCTTTCTTT. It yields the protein CASSGGTTNTEAFF.